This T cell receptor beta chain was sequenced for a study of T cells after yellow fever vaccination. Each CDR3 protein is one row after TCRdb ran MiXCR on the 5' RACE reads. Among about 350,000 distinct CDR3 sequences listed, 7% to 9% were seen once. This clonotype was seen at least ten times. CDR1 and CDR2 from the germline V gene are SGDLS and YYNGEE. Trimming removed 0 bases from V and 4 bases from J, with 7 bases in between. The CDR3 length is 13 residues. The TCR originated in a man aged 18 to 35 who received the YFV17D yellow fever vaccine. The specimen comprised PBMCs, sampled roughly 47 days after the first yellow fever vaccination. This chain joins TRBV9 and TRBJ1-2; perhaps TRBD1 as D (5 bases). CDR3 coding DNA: TGTGCCAGCAGCGTAGATACAGGCTATGGCTACACCTTC. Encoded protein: CASSVDTGYGYTF.